Listed below are T cell receptor beta chains from one sample, sequenced in a study of blood T cell repertoires in COVID-19. The protocol was immunoSEQ multiplex PCR, while the TCRdb copy is restricted to in-frame clones and leaves out a portion. The table records some 170,000 clones, roughly 87% of them present only once. Material for sequencing was peripheral blood. These receptors all come from a woman between 45 and 60 years old with acute or convalescent COVID-19. Both conserved end residues are part of each CDR3. A D gene is named only where the DNA matches it firmly. Size values are once, few and many counts, or a class for expanded clones, and some rows have none.

J | V | size | D | CDR3 | DNA
TRBJ1-2 | TRBV7-2 | - | - | CASSFLAGGYHGYTF | TGTGCCAGCAGCTTTCTGGCGGGGGGTTACCATGGCTACACCTTC
TRBJ2-3 | TRBV18 | - | - | CASSPPGGWADTQYF | TGTGCCAGCTCACCACCGGGGGGTTGGGCAGATACGCAGTATTTT
TRBJ2-7 | TRBV29-1 | - | - | CSVLPQGKDYEQYF | TGCAGCGTTCTTCCCCAGGGGAAGGACTACGAGCAGTACTTC
TRBJ1-6 | TRBV5-6 | once | TRBD1 | CASSPRTGDSYNSPLHF | TGTGCCAGCAGCCCACGGACAGGGGATTCTTATAATTCACCCCTCCACTTT
TRBJ1-6 | TRBV11-2 | once | - | CASSFAGSSYNSPLHF | TGTGCCAGCAGCTTTGCCGGTAGCTCCTATAATTCACCCCTCCACTTT
TRBJ2-3 | TRBV30 | - | TRBD2 | CAWGAGGGNTQYF | TGTGCCTGGGGAGCGGGGGGAGGAAATACGCAGTATTTT
TRBJ1-5 | TRBV30 | once | - | CAWSHGQPQHF | TGTGCCTGGAGTCACGGTCAGCCCCAGCATTTT
TRBJ2-2 | TRBV6-4 | few | - | CASSDSSTGELFF | TGTGCCAGCAGTGACTCCAGCACCGGGGAGCTGTTTTTT
TRBJ2-2 | TRBV11-2 | - | TRBD2 | CASSGASGPNTGELFF | TGTGCCAGCAGCGGAGCTAGCGGGCCGAACACCGGGGAGCTGTTTTTT
TRBJ1-2 | TRBV19 | - | - | CASSIEGNSPFYGYTF | TGTGCCAGTAGTATCGAGGGAAATTCCCCCTTCTATGGCTACACCTTC
TRBJ2-5 | TRBV5-1 | - | TRBD2 | CASSGTSGRGETQYF | TGCGCCAGCAGCGGGACTAGCGGTCGCGGGGAGACCCAGTACTTC
TRBJ2-5 | TRBV3-1/TRBV3-2 | - | TRBD1 | CASSQVSRQGAKETQYF | TGTGCCAGCAGCCAAGTATCCCGACAGGGGGCTAAAGAGACCCAGTACTTC
TRBJ1-2 | TRBV29-1 | - | - | CSVGQGFSGYTF | TGCAGCGTTGGGCAGGGTTTTAGTGGCTACACCTTC
TRBJ1-5 | TRBV19 | - | - | CASSGQGMSQPQHF | TGTGCCAGTAGTGGGCAGGGTATGTCTCAGCCCCAGCATTTT
TRBJ1-3 | TRBV10-2 | - | - | CASSTGWVTDSGNTIYF | TGCGCCAGCAGTACAGGGTGGGTTACGGACTCTGGAAACACCATATATTTT
TRBJ1-2 | TRBV15 | - | - | CATSRDSSYGYTF | TGTGCCACCAGCAGAGATTCCTCCTATGGCTACACCTTC
TRBJ1-5 | TRBV30 | - | TRBD1 | CAWSLAMTGINQPQHF | TGTGCCTGGAGCCTTGCCATGACAGGGATCAATCAGCCCCAGCATTTT
TRBJ1-2 | TRBV5-1 | - | - | CATRNREQGYTF | TGCGCCACCCGGAACAGGGAACAAGGCTACACCTTC
TRBJ2-2 | TRBV3-1/TRBV3-2 | - | - | CASSQGSFTGELFF | TGTGCCAGCAGCCAAGGGAGTTTCACCGGGGAGCTGTTTTTT
TRBJ2-3 | TRBV6-6 | once | TRBD2 | CASAGGGAVDTQYF | TGTGCCAGCGCGGGCGGGGGGGCAGTAGATACGCAGTATTTT
TRBJ2-3 | TRBV20-1 | few | - | CSAGGDTQYF | TGCAGTGCTGGGGGGGATACGCAGTATTTT
TRBJ1-3 | TRBV4-1 | - | - | CASSQGAGGNTIYF | TGCGCCAGCAGCCAAGGGGCAGGCGGGAACACCATATATTTT
TRBJ2-5 | TRBV18 | - | TRBD2 | CASSPGGGRETQYF | TGTGCCAGCTCACCAGGGGGGGGTCGAGAGACCCAGTACTTC
TRBJ2-2 | TRBV30 | - | TRBD1 | CAENRGYTGELFF | TGTGCAGAAAACAGGGGGTACACCGGGGAGCTGTTTTTT
TRBJ1-2 | TRBV21-1 | - | - | CASSKVGRSHGYTF | TGTGCCAGCAGCAAAGTTGGGAGGAGTCATGGCTACACCTTC
TRBJ2-1 | TRBV30 | - | TRBD2 | CAWSGSGVWGLYEQFF | TGTGCCTGGAGCGGAAGCGGGGTTTGGGGCCTCTATGAGCAGTTCTTC
TRBJ2-7 | TRBV6-5 | - | TRBD1 | CASTTGTGYHEQYF | TGTGCCAGCACCACCGGGACAGGGTACCACGAGCAGTACTTC
TRBJ1-3 | TRBV19 | - | - | CASSLPQSPSGNTIYF | TGTGCCAGTAGTCTCCCACAGTCCCCCTCTGGAAACACCATATATTTT
TRBJ1-2 | TRBV9 | - | TRBD1 | CASSAREDRPYGYTF | TGTGCCAGCAGCGCCCGTGAGGACAGGCCCTATGGCTACACCTTC
TRBJ2-2 | TRBV5-6 | - | TRBD1 | CASTDSGTGFTGELFF | TGTGCCAGCACCGACTCCGGGACAGGGTTCACCGGGGAGCTGTTTTTT
TRBJ2-7 | TRBV6-5 | - | TRBD1 | CASSYSPGQGRHEQYF | TGTGCCAGCAGTTACTCCCCGGGACAGGGAAGGCACGAGCAGTACTTC
TRBJ2-3 | TRBV27 | - | - | CASSNRVPTDTQYF | TGTGCCAGCAGTAACAGGGTCCCCACAGATACGCAGTATTTT
TRBJ1-5 | TRBV9 | many | - | CASSVSGGNQPQHF | TGTGCCAGCAGCGTGTCAGGGGGCAATCAGCCCCAGCATTTT
TRBJ1-1 | TRBV3-1/TRBV3-2 | - | TRBD1 | CASSQDRDSKNTEAFF | TGTGCCAGCAGCCAAGATCGGGACAGCAAAAACACTGAAGCTTTCTTT
TRBJ1-5 | TRBV6-5 | - | - | CASKIQGLGNQPQHF | TGTGCCAGCAAAATCCAGGGTTTGGGCAATCAGCCCCAGCATTTT
TRBJ2-7 | TRBV6-2/TRBV6-3 | - | TRBD2 | CASSYPPGTSGRRYEQYF | TGTGCCAGCAGTTACCCCCCCGGGACTAGCGGGAGACGATACGAGCAGTACTTC
TRBJ1-2 | TRBV10-3 | - | - | CAISDASGAYGYTF | TGTGCCATCAGTGACGCTTCAGGGGCCTATGGCTACACCTTC
TRBJ2-7 | TRBV9 | - | - | CASSLGHPGEQYF | TGTGCCAGCAGCCTGGGACACCCTGGCGAGCAGTACTTC
TRBJ2-7 | TRBV5-6 | once | - | CASSFPGPYEQYF | TGTGCCAGCAGCTTCCCAGGGCCCTACGAGCAGTACTTC
TRBJ2-2 | TRBV5-1 | - | - | CASSPDPGQNTGELFF | TGCGCCAGCAGCCCCGACCCGGGACAGAACACCGGGGAGCTGTTTTTT
TRBJ1-2 | TRBV10-3 | once | - | CAISEQGPGDGGYTF | TGTGCCATCAGTGAGCAGGGTCCGGGGGATGGTGGCTACACCTTC
TRBJ1-5 | TRBV4-1 | few | - | CASSQEGLGVGQPQHF | TGCGCCAGCAGCCAAGAAGGTCTGGGTGTCGGGCAGCCCCAGCATTTT